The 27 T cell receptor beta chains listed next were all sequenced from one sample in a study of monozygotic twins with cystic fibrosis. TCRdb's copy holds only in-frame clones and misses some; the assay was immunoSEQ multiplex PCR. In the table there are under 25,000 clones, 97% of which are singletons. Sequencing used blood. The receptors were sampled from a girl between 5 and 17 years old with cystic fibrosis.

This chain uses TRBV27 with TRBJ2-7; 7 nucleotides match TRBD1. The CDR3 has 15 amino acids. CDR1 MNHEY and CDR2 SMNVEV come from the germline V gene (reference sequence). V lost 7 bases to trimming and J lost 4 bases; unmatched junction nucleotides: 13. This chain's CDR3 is CASKPSGTAIYEQYV. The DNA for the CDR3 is TGTGCCAGCAAACCGTCGGGGACAGCGATATACGAGCAGTACGTC.

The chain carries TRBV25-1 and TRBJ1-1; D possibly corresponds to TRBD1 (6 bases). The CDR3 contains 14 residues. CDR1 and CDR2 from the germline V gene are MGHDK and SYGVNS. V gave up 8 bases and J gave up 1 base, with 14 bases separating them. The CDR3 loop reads CASAYGGPNTEAFF. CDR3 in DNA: TGTGCCAGCGCCTACGGGGGGCCGAACACTGAAGCTTTCTTT.

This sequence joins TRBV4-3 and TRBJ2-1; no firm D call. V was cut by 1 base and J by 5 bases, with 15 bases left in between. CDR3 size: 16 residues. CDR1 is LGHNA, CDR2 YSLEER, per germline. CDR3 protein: CASSQVVGLPNNEQFF. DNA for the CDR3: TGCGCCAGCAGCCAAGTCGTTGGGCTGCCTAACAATGAGCAGTTCTTC.

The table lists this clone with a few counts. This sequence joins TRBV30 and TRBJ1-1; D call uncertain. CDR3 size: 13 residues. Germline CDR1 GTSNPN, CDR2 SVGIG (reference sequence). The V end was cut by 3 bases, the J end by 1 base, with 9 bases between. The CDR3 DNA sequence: TGTGCCTGGAGACCCAGTTGGAACACTGAAGCTTTCTTT. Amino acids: CAWRPSWNTEAFF.

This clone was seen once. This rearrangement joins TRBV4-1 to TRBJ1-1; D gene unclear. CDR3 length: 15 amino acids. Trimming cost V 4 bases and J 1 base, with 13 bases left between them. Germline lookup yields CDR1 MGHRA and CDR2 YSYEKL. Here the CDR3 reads CASSRLWQTNTEAFF. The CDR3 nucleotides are TGCGCCAGCAGCCGGTTGTGGCAGACGAACACTGAAGCTTTCTTT.

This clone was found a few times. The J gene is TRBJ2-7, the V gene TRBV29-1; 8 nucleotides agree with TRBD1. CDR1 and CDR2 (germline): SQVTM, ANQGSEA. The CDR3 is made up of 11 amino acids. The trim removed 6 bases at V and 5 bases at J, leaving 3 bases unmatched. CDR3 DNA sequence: TGCAGCGTCCGGACAGGGAACGAGCAGTACTTC. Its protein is CSVRTGNEQYF.

CDR3 in amino acids: CSTQGWPEAFF. DNA for the CDR3: TGCAGTACACAGGGGTGGCCTGAAGCTTTCTTT. The genes are TRBV20-1 and TRBJ1-1; 7 bases map to TRBD1. CDR1 is DFQATT, CDR2 SNEGSKA, per germline (reference sequence). V lost 8 bases, J lost 6 bases, and 6 bases stayed unmatched. The CDR3 consists of 11 residues.

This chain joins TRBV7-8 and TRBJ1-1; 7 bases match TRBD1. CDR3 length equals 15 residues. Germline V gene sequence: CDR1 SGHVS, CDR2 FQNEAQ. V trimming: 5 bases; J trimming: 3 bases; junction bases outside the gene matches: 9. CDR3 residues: CASSPTGAQDTEAFF. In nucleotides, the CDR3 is TGTGCCAGCAGCCCCACAGGGGCCCAAGACACTGAAGCTTTCTTT. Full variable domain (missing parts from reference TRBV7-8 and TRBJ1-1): GAGVSQSPRYKVAKRGQDVALRCDPISGHVSLFWYQQALGQGPEFLTYFQNEAQLDKSGLPSDRFFAERPEGSVSTLKIQRTQQEDSAVYLCASSPTGAQDTEAFFGQGTRLTVV.

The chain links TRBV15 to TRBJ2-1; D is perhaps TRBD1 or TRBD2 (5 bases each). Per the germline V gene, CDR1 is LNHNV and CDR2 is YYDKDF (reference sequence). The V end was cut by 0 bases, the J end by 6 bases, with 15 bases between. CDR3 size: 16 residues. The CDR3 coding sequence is TGTGCCACCAGCAGAGATCAGCTCGGGGCAGCCAATGAGCAGTTCTTC. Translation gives CATSRDQLGAANEQFF.

Here the CDR3 DNA reads TGTGCCAGCTCACCACCCTCAGATACGCAGTATTTT. Translating it yields CASSPPSDTQYF. This chain uses TRBV18 with TRBJ2-3; D unresolved. Germline V gene data show CDR1 as KGHSH and CDR2 as LQKENI. The CDR3 is made up of 12 amino acids. Trimming stripped 0 bases from V and 4 bases from J, with 2 bases between.

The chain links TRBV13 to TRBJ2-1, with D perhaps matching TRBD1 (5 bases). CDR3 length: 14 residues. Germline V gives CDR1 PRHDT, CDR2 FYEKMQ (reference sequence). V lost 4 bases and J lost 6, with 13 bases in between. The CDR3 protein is CASSSNNQGNEQFF. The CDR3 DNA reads TGTGCCAGCAGCTCAAATAACCAGGGCAATGAGCAGTTCTTC.

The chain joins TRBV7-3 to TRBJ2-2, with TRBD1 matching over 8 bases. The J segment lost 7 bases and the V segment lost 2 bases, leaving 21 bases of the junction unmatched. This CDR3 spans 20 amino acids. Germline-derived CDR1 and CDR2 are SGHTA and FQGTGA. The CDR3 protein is CASSLHGQGGSPVGDGELFF. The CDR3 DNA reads TGTGCCAGCAGCTTACATGGACAGGGAGGCTCGCCGGTTGGAGACGGGGAGCTGTTTTTT.

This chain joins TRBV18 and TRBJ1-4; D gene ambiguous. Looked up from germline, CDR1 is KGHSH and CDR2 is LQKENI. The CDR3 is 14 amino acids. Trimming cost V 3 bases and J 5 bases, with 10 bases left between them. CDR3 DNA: TGTGCCAGCTCACCGGGCGACTTCAATGAAAAACTGTTTTTT. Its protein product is CASSPGDFNEKLFF. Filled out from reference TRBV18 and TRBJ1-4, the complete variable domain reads NAGVMQNPRHLVRRRGQEARLRCSPMKGHSHVYWYRQLPEEGLKFMVYLQKENIIDESGMPKERFSAEFPKEGPSILRIQQVVRGDSAAYFCASSPGDFNEKLFFGSGTQLSVL.

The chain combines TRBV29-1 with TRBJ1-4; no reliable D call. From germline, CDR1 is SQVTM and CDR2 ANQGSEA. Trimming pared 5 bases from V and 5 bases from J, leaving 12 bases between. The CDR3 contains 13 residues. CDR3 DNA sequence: TGCAGCGTTTTGATTCCAGAGAATGAAAAACTGTTTTTT. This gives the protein CSVLIPENEKLFF.

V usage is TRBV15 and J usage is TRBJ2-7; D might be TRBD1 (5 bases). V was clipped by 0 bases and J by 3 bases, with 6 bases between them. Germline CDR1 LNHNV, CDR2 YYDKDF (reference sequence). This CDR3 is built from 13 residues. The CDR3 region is CATSRDRGYEQYF. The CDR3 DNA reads TGTGCCACCAGCAGAGATAGGGGCTACGAGCAGTACTTC.

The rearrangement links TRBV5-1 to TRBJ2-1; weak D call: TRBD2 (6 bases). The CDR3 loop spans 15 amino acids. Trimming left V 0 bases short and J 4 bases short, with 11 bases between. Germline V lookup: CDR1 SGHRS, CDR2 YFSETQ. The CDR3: CASSLERRGYNEQFF. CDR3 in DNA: TGCGCCAGCAGCTTGGAACGGCGGGGATACAATGAGCAGTTCTTC. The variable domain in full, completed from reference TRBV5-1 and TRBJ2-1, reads KAGVTQTPRYLIKTRGQQVTLSCSPISGHRSVSWYQQTPGQGLQFLFEYFSETQRNKGNFPGRFSGRQFSNSRSEMNVSTLELGDSALYLCASSLERRGYNEQFFGPGTRLTVL.

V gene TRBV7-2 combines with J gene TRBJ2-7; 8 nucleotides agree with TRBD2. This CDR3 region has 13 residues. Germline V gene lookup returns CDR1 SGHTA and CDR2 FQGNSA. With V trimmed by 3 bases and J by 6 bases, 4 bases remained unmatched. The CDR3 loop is CASSLGLGFEQYV. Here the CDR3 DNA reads TGTGCCAGCAGCTTGGGACTAGGTTTCGAGCAGTACGTC.

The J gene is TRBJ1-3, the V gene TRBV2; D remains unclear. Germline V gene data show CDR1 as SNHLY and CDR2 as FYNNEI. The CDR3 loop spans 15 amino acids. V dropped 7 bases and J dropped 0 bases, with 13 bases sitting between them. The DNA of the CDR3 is TGTGCCAGCACTTTGGACGCCTACTCTGGAAACACCATATATTTT. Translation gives CASTLDAYSGNTIYF.

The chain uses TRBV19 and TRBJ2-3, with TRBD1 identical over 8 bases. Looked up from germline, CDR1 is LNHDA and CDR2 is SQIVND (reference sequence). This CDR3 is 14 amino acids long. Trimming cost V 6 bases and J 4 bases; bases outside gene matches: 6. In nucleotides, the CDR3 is TGTGCCAGTAGCATAACGACAGGGGCAGATACGCAGTATTTT. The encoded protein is CASSITTGADTQYF. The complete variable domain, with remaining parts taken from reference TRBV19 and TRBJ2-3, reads DGGITQSPKYLFRKEGQNVTLSCEQNLNHDAMYWYRQDPGQGLRLIYYSQIVNDFQKGDIAEGYSVSREKKESFPLTVTSAQKNPTAFYLCASSITTGADTQYFGPGTRLTVL.

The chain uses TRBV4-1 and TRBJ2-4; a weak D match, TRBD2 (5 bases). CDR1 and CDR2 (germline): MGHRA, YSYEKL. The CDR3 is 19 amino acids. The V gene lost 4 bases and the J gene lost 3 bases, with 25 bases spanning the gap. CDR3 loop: CASSRIGGRAGSDKNIQYF. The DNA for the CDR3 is TGCGCCAGCAGCCGAATTGGCGGGCGGGCCGGTAGCGACAAAAACATTCAGTACTTC.

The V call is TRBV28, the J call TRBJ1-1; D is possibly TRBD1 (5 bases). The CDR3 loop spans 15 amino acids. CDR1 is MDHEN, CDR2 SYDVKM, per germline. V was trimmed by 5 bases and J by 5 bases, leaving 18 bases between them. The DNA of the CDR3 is TGTGCCAGCAGTATCGGGGGGGGTAGGCATACTGAAGCTTTCTTT. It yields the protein CASSIGGGRHTEAFF.

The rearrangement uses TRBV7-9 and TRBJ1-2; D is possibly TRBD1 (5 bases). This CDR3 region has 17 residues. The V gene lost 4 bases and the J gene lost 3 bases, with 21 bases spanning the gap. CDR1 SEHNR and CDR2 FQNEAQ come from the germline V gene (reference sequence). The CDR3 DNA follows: TGTGCCAGCAGCTCCCTCCAGGACCAGCCGGGGGACTATGGCTACACCTTC. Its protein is CASSSLQDQPGDYGYTF.

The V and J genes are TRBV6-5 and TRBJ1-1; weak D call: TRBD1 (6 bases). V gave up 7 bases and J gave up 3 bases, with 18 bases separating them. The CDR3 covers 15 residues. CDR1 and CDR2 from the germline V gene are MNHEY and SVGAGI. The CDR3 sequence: CASTRLAGAHTEAFF. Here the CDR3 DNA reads TGTGCCAGCACCAGACTAGCAGGGGCCCACACTGAAGCTTTCTTT.

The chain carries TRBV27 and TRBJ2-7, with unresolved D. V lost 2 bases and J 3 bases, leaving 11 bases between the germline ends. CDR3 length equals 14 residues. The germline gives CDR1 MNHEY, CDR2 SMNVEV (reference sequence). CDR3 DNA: TGTGCCAGCAGTTTAACCGGGCGCTACTACGAGCAGTACTTC. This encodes CASSLTGRYYEQYF.

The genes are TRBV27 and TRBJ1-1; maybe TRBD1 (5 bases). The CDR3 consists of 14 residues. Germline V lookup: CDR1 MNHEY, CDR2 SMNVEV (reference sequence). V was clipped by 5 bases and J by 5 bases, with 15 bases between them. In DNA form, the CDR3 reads TGTGCCAGCAGTCCTACCGGGGCCGGGACTGAAGCTTTCTTT. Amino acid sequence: CASSPTGAGTEAFF.

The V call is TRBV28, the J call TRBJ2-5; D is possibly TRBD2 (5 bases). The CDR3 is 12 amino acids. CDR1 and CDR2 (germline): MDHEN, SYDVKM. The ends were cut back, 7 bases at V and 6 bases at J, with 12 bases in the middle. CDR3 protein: CASTLGSKTQYF. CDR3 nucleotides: TGTGCCAGCACCCTGGGGAGTAAGACCCAGTACTTC.

CDR3 DNA: TGTGCCAGCAGCTTAACGGTGGAGGGCGATACGCAGTATTTT. Translation gives CASSLTVEGDTQYF. The chain combines TRBV11-2 with TRBJ2-3, with TRBD2 as a possible D gene (6 bases). CDR3 size: 14 residues. Trimming removed 2 bases at V and 6 bases at J, with 12 bases between. Germline-derived CDR1 and CDR2 are SGHAT and FQNNGV.